The T cell receptor (beta chain) under discussion was sequenced for a study of post-analysis software for immune sequencing data. Broader study findings: Normalized Chao1 diversity was significantly reduced in patients versus controls. Compared with controls, patients had more of about 5 TRBV segments, including TRBV5-6, TRBV5-1 and TRBV20-1. By F measure, strong co-clustering occurred among samples prepared in the same batch.

Germline lookup yields CDR1 MDHEN and CDR2 SYDVKM. The CDR3 runs to 16 residues. J was trimmed by 8 bases and V by 1 base; bases with no gene match: 10. Prepared libraries of TCR beta cDNA carried unique molecular identifiers. Yield was roughly 0.5 million cDNA molecules from about 1 to 10 million T cells. TCRdb re-analysed the PCR reads in MiXCR, keeping a single row per CDR3 protein. The sample lists 650,000 to 850,000 distinct CDR3 sequences; about 45% were seen once. A remark on this clonotype: What it binds is not known.

The V gene is TRBV28, the J gene TRBJ2-1; 8 bases map to TRBD2. The clonotype originates from a girl between 5 and 17 years old with multiple sclerosis. The sequenced material came from blood. For the CDR3, the DNA is TGTGCCAGCAGTTTATTGGGCGGGAGGAGCTCCGATGAGCAGTTCTTC. It yields the protein CASSLLGGRSSDEQFF.